The rows below give T cell receptor beta chains drawn from one sample of a study of blood T cell repertoires in COVID-19. TCRdb keeps only in-frame clones here, not all; method: immunoSEQ multiplex PCR. Here the sample spans under 550,000 clones, about 87% being singletons. Material for sequencing was peripheral blood. These receptors came from a man younger than 35 with COVID-19, enrolled during active disease. The CDR3 runs from the conserved cysteine through the conserved F or W. A D gene is named only where the DNA matches it firmly. Expanded clones get a size class; other rows say once, few or many, or leave the size out.

v_gene: TRBV19; d_gene: TRBD1; j_gene: TRBJ1-2; abundance: .; CDR3aa: CASCPTGGKYGYTF; CDR3nt: TGTGCCAGTTGCCCTACAGGGGGTAAATATGGCTACACCTTC
v_gene: TRBV15; d_gene: TRBD2; j_gene: TRBJ2-1; abundance: .; CDR3aa: CATSTTGAGAFNEQFF; CDR3nt: TGTGCCACCAGCACAACGGGAGCGGGAGCATTCAATGAGCAGTTCTTC
v_gene: TRBV2; d_gene: TRBD1; j_gene: TRBJ2-7; abundance: .; CDR3aa: CAGSTGTYEQYF; CDR3nt: TGTGCCGGATCGACAGGGACCTACGAGCAGTACTTC
v_gene: TRBV2; d_gene: TRBD1; j_gene: TRBJ1-2; abundance: .; CDR3aa: CASMEDRGYGYTF; CDR3nt: TGTGCCAGCATGGAAGACAGGGGCTATGGCTACACCTTC
v_gene: TRBV3-1/TRBV3-2; d_gene: TRBD1; j_gene: TRBJ1-2; abundance: .; CDR3aa: CASRHTGQGGGYTF; CDR3nt: TGTGCCAGCAGACATACGGGACAGGGGGGAGGCTACACCTTC
v_gene: TRBV5-1; d_gene: .; j_gene: TRBJ2-5; abundance: .; CDR3aa: CASSQGHGQETQYF; CDR3nt: TGCGCCAGCAGCCAGGGACATGGCCAAGAGACCCAGTACTTC
v_gene: TRBV5-1; d_gene: TRBD2; j_gene: TRBJ2-1; abundance: .; CDR3aa: CASSLEIAGVGDEQFF; CDR3nt: TGCGCCAGCAGCTTGGAAATAGCGGGAGTGGGAGATGAGCAGTTCTTC
v_gene: TRBV29-1; d_gene: TRBD1; j_gene: TRBJ1-5; abundance: .; CDR3aa: CSALTGISNQPQHF; CDR3nt: TGCAGCGCCCTGACAGGGATCAGCAATCAGCCCCAGCATTTT
v_gene: TRBV19; d_gene: .; j_gene: TRBJ2-2; abundance: .; CDR3aa: CATTDPNSGELFF; CDR3nt: TGTGCAACGACCGACCCGAACAGCGGGGAGCTGTTTTTT
v_gene: TRBV11-2; d_gene: .; j_gene: TRBJ2-3; abundance: .; CDR3aa: CASSLGRARTDTQYF; CDR3nt: TGTGCCAGCAGCTTAGGCAGGGCCCGCACAGATACGCAGTATTTT
v_gene: TRBV7-2; d_gene: TRBD2; j_gene: TRBJ2-3; abundance: .; CDR3aa: CASSFRTGGLDTQYF; CDR3nt: TGTGCCAGCAGCTTCAGGACGGGGGGGTTAGATACGCAGTATTTT
v_gene: TRBV25-1; d_gene: .; j_gene: TRBJ1-6; abundance: .; CDR3aa: CASSDPRQPYSPLHF; CDR3nt: TGTGCCAGCAGTGACCCCAGACAGCCTTATTCACCCCTCCACTTT
v_gene: TRBV10-3; d_gene: .; j_gene: TRBJ2-5; abundance: .; CDR3aa: CAIKAGDQETQYF; CDR3nt: TGTGCCATCAAGGCAGGGGACCAAGAGACCCAGTACTTC
v_gene: TRBV11-2; d_gene: TRBD2; j_gene: TRBJ2-1; abundance: once; CDR3aa: CASSLGGGPNEQFF; CDR3nt: TGTGCCAGCAGCTTAGGCGGGGGACCCAATGAGCAGTTCTTC
v_gene: TRBV10-1; d_gene: .; j_gene: TRBJ2-5; abundance: .; CDR3aa: CASIGTVQETQYF; CDR3nt: TGCGCCTCTATAGGGACTGTCCAAGAGACCCAGTACTTC
v_gene: TRBV6-5; d_gene: .; j_gene: TRBJ1-2; abundance: .; CDR3aa: CASSYGPRGYGYTF; CDR3nt: TGTGCCAGCAGTTACGGCCCTCGCGGTTATGGCTACACCTTC
v_gene: TRBV5-5; d_gene: TRBD1; j_gene: TRBJ2-7; abundance: few; CDR3aa: CASRTTGNYEQYF; CDR3nt: TGTGCCAGCAGAACGACAGGGAACTACGAGCAGTACTTC
v_gene: TRBV19; d_gene: .; j_gene: TRBJ1-1; abundance: .; CDR3aa: CASRQKRNTEAFF; CDR3nt: TGTGCCAGTCGCCAGAAGCGGAACACTGAAGCTTTCTTT
v_gene: TRBV7-6; d_gene: TRBD2; j_gene: TRBJ2-3; abundance: .; CDR3aa: CASSPPRWASGSTDTQYF; CDR3nt: TGTGCCAGCAGCCCCCCACGGTGGGCTAGCGGAAGCACAGATACGCAGTATTTT
v_gene: TRBV5-4; d_gene: TRBD1; j_gene: TRBJ2-5; abundance: .; CDR3aa: CASSSRQGRRETQYF; CDR3nt: TGTGCCAGCAGCTCTAGACAGGGGAGACGGGAGACCCAGTACTTC
v_gene: TRBV6-6; d_gene: TRBD1; j_gene: TRBJ1-5; abundance: .; CDR3aa: CASRLQGASNQPQHF; CDR3nt: TGTGCCAGCAGACTACAGGGGGCGAGCAATCAGCCCCAGCATTTT
v_gene: TRBV5-1; d_gene: TRBD1; j_gene: TRBJ1-3; abundance: .; CDR3aa: CASSLAGGKNTIYF; CDR3nt: TGCGCCAGCAGCTTGGCAGGGGGCAAAAACACCATATATTTT
v_gene: TRBV7-2; d_gene: TRBD1; j_gene: TRBJ1-6; abundance: .; CDR3aa: CASSLGGQGGSPLHF; CDR3nt: TGTGCCAGCAGCTTGGGAGGACAGGGTGGCTCACCCCTCCACTTT
v_gene: TRBV10-2; d_gene: TRBD1; j_gene: TRBJ2-7; abundance: .; CDR3aa: CASRPQGATYEQYF; CDR3nt: TGCGCCAGCAGACCACAGGGGGCGACCTACGAGCAGTACTTC
v_gene: TRBV29-1; d_gene: TRBD2; j_gene: TRBJ2-7; abundance: once; CDR3aa: CSARGGTSLSYEQYF; CDR3nt: TGCAGCGCCAGAGGCGGGACTAGCCTCTCCTACGAGCAGTACTTC
v_gene: TRBV15; d_gene: .; j_gene: TRBJ1-6; abundance: .; CDR3aa: CATSRKYGSDNSPLHF; CDR3nt: TGTGCCACCAGCAGGAAATACGGGAGCGATAATTCACCCCTCCACTTT
v_gene: TRBV7-9; d_gene: TRBD1; j_gene: TRBJ2-2; abundance: .; CDR3aa: CAAKTGADANTGELFF; CDR3nt: TGTGCCGCTAAGACAGGGGCGGACGCGAACACCGGGGAGCTGTTTTTT
v_gene: TRBV11-2; d_gene: .; j_gene: TRBJ2-3; abundance: .; CDR3aa: CASSLAGNLLTDTQYF; CDR3nt: TGTGCCAGCAGCTTAGCGGGTAACCTCCTCACAGATACGCAGTATTTT
v_gene: TRBV6-5; d_gene: TRBD2; j_gene: TRBJ2-1; abundance: .; CDR3aa: CASSYQLAGGNEQFF; CDR3nt: TGTGCCAGCAGTTACCAGCTAGCGGGGGGGAATGAGCAGTTCTTC
v_gene: TRBV18; d_gene: TRBD1; j_gene: TRBJ1-2; abundance: once; CDR3aa: CASSPPTGPADGYTF; CDR3nt: TGTGCCAGCTCACCACCGACAGGGCCGGCGGATGGCTACACCTTC
v_gene: TRBV7-2; d_gene: .; j_gene: TRBJ1-3; abundance: few; CDR3aa: CASSPRGGSGNTIYF; CDR3nt: TGTGCCAGCAGCCCCCGGGGAGGATCCGGAAACACCATATATTTT
v_gene: TRBV5-1; d_gene: .; j_gene: TRBJ2-3; abundance: few; CDR3aa: CASSLGPTSTDTQYF; CDR3nt: TGCGCCAGCAGCTTGGGGCCCACCAGCACAGATACGCAGTATTTT
v_gene: TRBV27; d_gene: TRBD1; j_gene: TRBJ2-7; abundance: .; CDR3aa: CASSSPGQGYEQYF; CDR3nt: TGTGCCAGCAGTTCCCCCGGACAGGGCTACGAGCAGTACTTC
v_gene: TRBV29-1; d_gene: TRBD2; j_gene: TRBJ2-1; abundance: .; CDR3aa: CSVGARLRLGRGVGNEQFF; CDR3nt: TGCAGCGTTGGCGCGAGACTCCGATTAGGGCGGGGGGTAGGCAATGAGCAGTTCTTC
v_gene: TRBV15; d_gene: .; j_gene: TRBJ1-1; abundance: .; CDR3aa: CATSRDPFDTEAFF; CDR3nt: TGTGCCACCAGCAGAGATCCCTTCGACACTGAAGCTTTCTTT
v_gene: TRBV2; d_gene: .; j_gene: TRBJ2-1; abundance: .; CDR3aa: CASILASYNEQFF; CDR3nt: TGTGCCAGCATCCTAGCGTCCTACAATGAGCAGTTCTTC
v_gene: TRBV2; d_gene: TRBD2; j_gene: TRBJ2-7; abundance: .; CDR3aa: CASRHYGGRASYEQYF; CDR3nt: TGTGCCAGCAGGCACTACGGCGGGAGGGCCTCATACGAGCAGTACTTC
v_gene: TRBV6-5; d_gene: TRBD2; j_gene: TRBJ2-7; abundance: .; CDR3aa: CASSSSGRFPYEQYF; CDR3nt: TGTGCCAGCAGTTCGAGCGGGAGGTTCCCCTACGAGCAGTACTTC
v_gene: TRBV6-1; d_gene: .; j_gene: TRBJ2-6; abundance: once; CDR3aa: CASSETETGANVLTF; CDR3nt: TGTGCCAGCAGTGAGACAGAAACTGGGGCCAACGTCCTGACTTTC
v_gene: TRBV3-1/TRBV3-2; d_gene: TRBD2; j_gene: TRBJ2-1; abundance: few; CDR3aa: CASSRKGLAGNEQFF; CDR3nt: TGTGCCAGCAGCCGAAAGGGACTAGCGGGTAATGAGCAGTTCTTC